A selection of T cell receptor beta chains follows, all from one sample in a study of CDR3 diversity in severe acne. TCRdb passed the PCR reads through MiXCR, listing each CDR3 protein once. The sample has tens of thousands of distinct CDR3 sequences; approximately 51% are singletons. The sequenced sample was blood. These receptors were collected from a male donor in good health, without acne. Both conserved end residues are trimmed from each CDR3. Each record gives: CDR3 protein, D gene, V gene. A D gene is named only where the DNA matches it firmly.

ASNLMGGMNTEAF,.,TRBV2
ASSFPGQYGYT,TRBD1,TRBV5-4
ASTRRAKDEQY,.,TRBV6-5
ASSFTPSYEQY,.,TRBV27
ATSRGGLDAYEQY,.,TRBV15
ASGLSVNYGYT,.,TRBV19
ASSPDSYGYT,.,TRBV7-2
ASSSTGDGYT,TRBD1,TRBV5-4
AISLGQGAIYEQY,TRBD1,TRBV10-3
ASSQGRDYGGGETQY,TRBD2,TRBV14
AASRGGTGELF,.,TRBV24-1
ASSSAPGTDNEQF,TRBD1,TRBV7-9
ASSRTSGANTGELF,TRBD2,TRBV7-2
ASEASGSGEQY,TRBD2,TRBV10-1
ATSSDTSYNEQF,.,TRBV15
ATSDLADTQY,.,TRBV24-1
ASRVRGTGRGYGYT,TRBD1,TRBV6-5
ASSFGGDGYT,.,TRBV12-3/TRBV12-4
SAPAGGWDEQY,TRBD2,TRBV20-1
ASSSRTGGNTEAF,TRBD1,TRBV25-1
ATRSSANEKLF,.,TRBV9
ASSSDSIPGNTIY,.,TRBV12-3/TRBV12-4
ATSDFERSNTGETQY,.,TRBV24-1
ASSQGTEAQPQH,TRBD1,TRBV5-8
ASSTGLASGNEQF,TRBD2,TRBV9
ASNKGRNYGYT,.,TRBV19
ASRGQGAYSPLH,TRBD1,TRBV2
ASSDGVNTEAF,.,TRBV5-1
ASSLREGAPLQLF,.,TRBV7-3
SARDPGREQY,.,TRBV20-1
SARTLPGTDTQY,.,TRBV20-1
ASSLIDRETQY,.,TRBV6-1
ASSQGTGEETQY,TRBD1,TRBV4-1
SARYGLQETQY,.,TRBV20-1
AIGIAPPCSYEQY,.,TRBV10-3
SARERGQPQH,.,TRBV20-1
TSSERAFGTEAF,.,TRBV25-1
ASRGEKLF,.,TRBV2
SVGGLAGSQTYEQY,TRBD2,TRBV29-1
ASKWAGNYNSPLH,.,TRBV19
ASSTRTGPSGTISEQY,.,TRBV19
ASSSGTGRRSYEQY,TRBD1,TRBV7-3
ASSDDGANVLT,.,TRBV2
ASSQAGAGELF,TRBD2,TRBV9
ASSELTGRTEAF,.,TRBV2
ASSHWGGTSGTEGADTQY,TRBD2,TRBV3-1
ASSNRNTEAF,.,TRBV19
ASTTGTSGKDEQY,TRBD2,TRBV6-4
ASSTSSTYNEQF,.,TRBV19
SARDRDGYT,.,TRBV20-1
ASSWTSAEQY,TRBD2,TRBV11-3
ASSREGEVWAEAF,.,TRBV5-1
ASTQTSGGARETQY,TRBD2,TRBV12-3/TRBV12-4
ASSQVNLGFRGTEAF,.,TRBV4-1
ASSAVTGGGYT,TRBD1,TRBV6-4